This paragraph reports one T cell receptor beta chain. This clonotype was seen more than once but under ten times. Its antigen target is currently unknown. Qualities for individual bases were not recorded, and no much larger clone is one base off. The data were obtained in a study of patients and donors after allogeneic stem cell transplantation (dated by TCRdb to 2018 to 2020). The library was built by means of RT-PCR. Sequencer: NextSeq 550. The raw public data were reprocessed by TCRdb itself: fastp quality trimming at Q25, MiXCR clonotype calling, in-frame beta chains only. Each entry merges the rows of one CDR3 protein and shows their most common DNA and genes. In all, the sample holds about 87,000 distinct CDR3 sequences, and approximately 5.2% of those were seen once. The ten largest make up about 3% of the sample. CDR1 and CDR2, looked up from the germline V gene (reference sequence), are GTSNPN and SVGIG. The germline ends are 11 bases apart after V is trimmed by 1 base and J by 4 bases. CDR3 length: 13 amino acids, cysteine to phenylalanine. Solely the CDR3 DNA is kept, with 39 bases framed from the first base.

The rearranged chain carries TRBV30 and TRBJ2-7, with a tentative D call of TRBD1 or TRBD2, each matching 5 bases. The receptor's source is a human donor who was either an allogeneic HSCT recipient or a stem cell or donor lymphocyte infusion donor (not recorded which). It is not recorded whose cells these are; they may come from a transplant donor. Sequenced input: blood, either unsorted or a sorted T cell fraction (not recorded which). The DNA sequence is given as TGTGCCTGGAGTGACGGGGCGCCTTACGAGCAGTACTTC. It translates to CAWSDGAPYEQYF.